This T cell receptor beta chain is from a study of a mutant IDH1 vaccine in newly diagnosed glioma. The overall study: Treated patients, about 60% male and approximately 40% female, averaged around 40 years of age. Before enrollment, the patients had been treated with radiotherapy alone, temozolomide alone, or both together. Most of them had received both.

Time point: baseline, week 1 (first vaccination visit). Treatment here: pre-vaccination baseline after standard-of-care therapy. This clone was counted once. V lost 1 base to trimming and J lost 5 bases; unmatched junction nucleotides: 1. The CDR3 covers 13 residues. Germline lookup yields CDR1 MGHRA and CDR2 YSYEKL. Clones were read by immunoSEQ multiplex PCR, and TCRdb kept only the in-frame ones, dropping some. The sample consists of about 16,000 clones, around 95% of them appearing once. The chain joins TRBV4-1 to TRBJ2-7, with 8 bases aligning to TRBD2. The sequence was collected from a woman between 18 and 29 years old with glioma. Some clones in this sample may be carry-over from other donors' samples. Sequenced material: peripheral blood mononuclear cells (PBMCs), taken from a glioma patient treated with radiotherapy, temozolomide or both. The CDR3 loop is CASSQVSGDEQYF. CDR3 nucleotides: TGCGCCAGCAGCCAAGTTAGCGGGGACGAGCAGTACTTC.